The source of this TCR beta chain is a study of neurological immune-mediated disorders. This clonotype was seen repeatedly, ten times or more. With 10-nucleotide random UMIs included, cDNA was synthesized by 5'RACE. Each CDR3 protein gets one entry after TCRdb re-called the 5' RACE reads with MiXCR. The sample contains just over 30,000 distinct CDR3 sequences, 4.5% to 7% of which appear only once. Per germline, CDR1 SGHRS and CDR2 YFSETQ. Trimming took 0 bases from V and 5 from J, leaving 8 bases between them. CDR3 length: 13 residues. Blood bank volunteers in Maryland, USA, served as healthy controls.

The sequence was collected from a woman in her fifties or sixties in good health. The material sequenced was CD4+ T cells from blood. The J gene is TRBJ1-2, the V gene TRBV5-1; a possible D gene is TRBD1 (5 bases). The CDR3: CASSLEGAYGYTF. CDR3 DNA: TGCGCCAGCAGCTTGGAAGGGGCGTATGGCTACACCTTC.